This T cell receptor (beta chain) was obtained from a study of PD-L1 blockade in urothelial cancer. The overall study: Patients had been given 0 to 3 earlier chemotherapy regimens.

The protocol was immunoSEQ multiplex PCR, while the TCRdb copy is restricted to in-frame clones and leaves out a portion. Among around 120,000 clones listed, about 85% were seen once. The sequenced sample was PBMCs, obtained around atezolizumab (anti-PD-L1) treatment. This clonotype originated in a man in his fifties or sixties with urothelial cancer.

The CDR3 region has the DNA TGTGCCAGCAGCCAGCTCGGACAGGGGATACTGTACTTC. Residues: CASSQLGQGILYF. This chain links TRBV14 with TRBJ2-7; 9 bases line up with TRBD1. The length of the CDR3 is 13 residues. Germline V gives CDR1 SGHDN, CDR2 FVKESK. V lost 3 bases and J lost 12; bases outside the gene matches: 9.